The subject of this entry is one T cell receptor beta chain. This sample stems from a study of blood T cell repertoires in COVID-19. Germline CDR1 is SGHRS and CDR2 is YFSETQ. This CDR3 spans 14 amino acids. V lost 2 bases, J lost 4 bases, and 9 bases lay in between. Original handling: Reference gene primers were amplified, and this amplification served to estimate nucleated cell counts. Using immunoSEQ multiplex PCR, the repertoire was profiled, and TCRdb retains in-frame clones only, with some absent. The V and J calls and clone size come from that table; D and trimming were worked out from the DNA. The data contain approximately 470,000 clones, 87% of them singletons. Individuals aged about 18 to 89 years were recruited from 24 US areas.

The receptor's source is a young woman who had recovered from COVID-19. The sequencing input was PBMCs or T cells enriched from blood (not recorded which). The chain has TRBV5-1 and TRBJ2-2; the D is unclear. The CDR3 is CASSFTPSTGELFF. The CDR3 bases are TGCGCCAGCAGCTTTACCCCGAGCACCGGGGAGCTGTTTTTT. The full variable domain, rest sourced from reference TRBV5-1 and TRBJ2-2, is KAGVTQTPRYLIKTRGQQVTLSCSPISGHRSVSWYQQTPGQGLQFLFEYFSETQRNKGNFPGRFSGRQFSNSRSEMNVSTLELGDSALYLCASSFTPSTGELFFGEGSRLTVL.